This T cell receptor beta chain was captured in a study of T-cell memory formation after mild COVID-19. Regarding the study as a whole: There were some responding clones in pre-infection memory, which suggested that cross-reactive memory had joined. Day 15 to 85 contracting clones showed balanced CD4/CD8; day 15 to 37 expanders favored CD4+. Of the contracting clones, CD4+ ones lay mainly in CM and EM, and CD8+ ones in EMRA.

This clonotype has ten or more counts. Its matching antigen is unknown. TCRdb independently ran MiXCR on the 5' RACE reads; one entry per CDR3 protein. The table records tens of thousands of distinct CDR3 sequences, over 12% of them present only once. V dropped 3 bases and J dropped 8 bases, with 16 bases sitting between them. This CDR3 spans 14 amino acids. Germline CDR1 LGHNA, CDR2 YSLEER. The sequenced sample consisted of PBMCs or a T cell subset sorted from them (not recorded which). J is TRBJ1-1 and V is TRBV4-3, with a tentative D call TRBD1 (5 bases). The TCR was taken from a man between 18 and 35 years old who had mild COVID-19 (a few samples of this study predate the infection). Cell type and time point are not known. The CDR3 region is CASSHSLRGREAFF. Here the CDR3 DNA reads TGCGCCAGCAGCCACTCGCTGAGGGGCCGGGAAGCTTTCTTT.